This T cell receptor beta chain appears in the sequencing data of a study of T cells in Graves' hyperthyroidism and ophthalmopathy. Study-level findings and limits: Separation of ophthalmopathy from stable hyperthyroidism was achieved by a 13 V-J model.

The germline V gene has CDR1 SGHRS and CDR2 YFSETQ. The length of the CDR3 is 14 residues. J gave up 5 bases and V 4 bases, and 5 bases lay outside the gene matches. This clonotype has at least ten counts. The antigen remains undetermined. Regions amplified from RNA transcripts were the TCR beta CDR3 regions. The HTBI primer set served for first-round RT-PCR of the TCR CDR3. TCRdb reanalysed the multiplex PCR reads using MiXCR and keeps one entry per CDR3 protein. The sample holds over 700,000 distinct CDR3 sequences, 35% seen once. The sample taken for sequencing was blood. The clonotype was recovered from a woman in her thirties or forties with Graves' hyperthyroidism. The chain recombines TRBV5-1 with TRBJ1-2; 10 positions agree with TRBD1. CDR3 residues: CASSEGQGSYGYTF. CDR3 in DNA: TGCGCCAGCAGCGAGGGACAGGGGTCATATGGCTACACCTTC.